Given below is one TCR beta chain in context. The sample comes from a study of blood T cell repertoires in COVID-19. Profiling relied on immunoSEQ multiplex PCR, and the TCRdb table lists in-frame clones only, not all of them. In the table there are 200,000 to 300,000 clones, 65% to 90% of which are singletons. The CDR3 has 17 residues. Germline CDR1 and CDR2: SGHNT and YENEEA. Trimming took 3 bases from V and 1 from J; bases not matched to a gene: 4. This TCR derives from a man aged 40-50 years who had recovered from COVID-19. The chain employs TRBV11-3 and TRBJ2-5; 14 bases map to TRBD2. The source material was PBMCs or T cells enriched from blood (not recorded which). The CDR3 DNA sequence: TGTGCCAGCAGCTTGGGACTAGCGGGGGTTAGCCAAGAGACCCAGTACTTC. The encoded protein is CASSLGLAGVSQETQYF. The whole variable domain, remainder taken from reference TRBV11-3 and TRBJ2-5, is EAGVVQSPRYKIIEKKQPVAFWCNPISGHNTLYWYLQNLGQGPELLIRYENEEAVDDSQLPKDRFSAERLKGVDSTLKIQPAELGDSAVYLCASSLGLAGVSQETQYFGPGTRLLVL.